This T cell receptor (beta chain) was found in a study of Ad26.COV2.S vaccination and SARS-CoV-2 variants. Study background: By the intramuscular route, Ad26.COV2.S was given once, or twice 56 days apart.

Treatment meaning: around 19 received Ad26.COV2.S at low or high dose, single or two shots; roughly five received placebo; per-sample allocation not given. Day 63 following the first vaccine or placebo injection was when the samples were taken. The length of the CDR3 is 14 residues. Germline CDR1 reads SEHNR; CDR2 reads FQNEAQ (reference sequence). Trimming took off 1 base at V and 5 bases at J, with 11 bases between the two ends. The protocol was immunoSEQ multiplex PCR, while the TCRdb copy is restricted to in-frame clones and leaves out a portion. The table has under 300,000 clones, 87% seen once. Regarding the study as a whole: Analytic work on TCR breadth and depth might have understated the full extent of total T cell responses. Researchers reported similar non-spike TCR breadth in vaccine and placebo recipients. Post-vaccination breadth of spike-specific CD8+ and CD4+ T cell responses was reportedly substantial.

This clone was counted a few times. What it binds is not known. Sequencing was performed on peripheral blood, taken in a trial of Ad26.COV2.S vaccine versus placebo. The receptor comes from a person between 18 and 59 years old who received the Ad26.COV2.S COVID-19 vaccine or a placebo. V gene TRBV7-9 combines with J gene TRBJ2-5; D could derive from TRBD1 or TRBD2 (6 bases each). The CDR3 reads CASSLGRGPETQYF. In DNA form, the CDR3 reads TGTGCCAGCAGCTTAGGCCGGGGGCCGGAGACCCAGTACTTC.